The 17 T cell receptor beta chains below all came from one sample that was sequenced in a study of blood T cell repertoires in COVID-19 (dated by TCRdb to the early 2020s). Libraries were prepared through the immunoSEQ multiplex PCR assay. TCRdb provides this immuneACCESS table in a form limited to in-frame rearrangements. Some clones are lacking; in checked studies, under half of them reflect an unresolved V gene, and why the rest are absent is not known. The sample data list roughly 300,000 clones, and about 84% of these were observed just once. Under 2% of the sample is taken by the ten largest. Sequencing input: peripheral blood. These TCRs come from a woman aged 45 to 65 with acute or convalescent COVID-19.

This clone showed up just a few times. The chain uses TRBV9 and TRBJ1-3; 7 bases are a match to TRBD1. Germline CDR1 and CDR2: SGDLS and YYNGEE. The CDR3 is 14 amino acids. Trimming cost V 3 bases and J 7 bases; bases outside gene matches: 7. CDR3 sequence reads: CASSEGTAGNTIYF. CDR3 in DNA: TGTGCCAGCAGCGAGGGGACAGCCGGGAACACCATATATTTT.

The CDR3 coding sequence is TGTGCCAGCAGCTTAACTAGCCCGGTTGACGAGCAGTACTTC. Protein product: CASSLTSPVDEQYF. V and J are TRBV7-8 and TRBJ2-7; weak D call: TRBD2 (6 bases). CDR3 length: 14 residues. Trimming took 2 bases from V and 5 from J, leaving 13 bases between them. Per germline, CDR1 SGHVS and CDR2 FQNEAQ.

The chain has TRBV28 and TRBJ1-5, with 7 bases identical to TRBD1. Germline loops: CDR1 MDHEN, CDR2 SYDVKM. The CDR3 contains 16 residues. V dropped 6 bases and J dropped 0; count of bases not matched to a gene: 8. In nucleotides, the CDR3 is TGTGCCAGCAGGTCGGGACAGCTCTATAGCAATCAGCCCCAGCATTTT. It translates to CASRSGQLYSNQPQHF. Full variable domain (remainder filled in from reference TRBV28 and TRBJ1-5): DVKVTQSSRYLVKRTGEKVFLECVQDMDHENMFWYRQDPGLGLRLIYFSYDVKMKEKGDIPEGYSVSREKKERFSLILESASTNQTSMYLCASRSGQLYSNQPQHFGDGTRLSIL.

The genes are TRBV4-1 and TRBJ2-1; D not certain. The CDR3 is 16 residues long. V was trimmed by 1 base and J by 2 bases, leaving 12 bases between them. The germline gives CDR1 MGHRA, CDR2 YSYEKL. CDR3 sequence (DNA): TGCGCCAGCAGCCAAGTACCCTTAGTGACCTACAATGAGCAGTTCTTC. It codes for CASSQVPLVTYNEQFF.

The chain employs TRBV30 and TRBJ2-4; TRBD2 is a possible D gene (6 bases). V lost 1 base, J lost 0 bases, and 16 bases lay in between. The germline gives CDR1 GTSNPN, CDR2 SVGIG (reference sequence). CDR3 size: 17 residues. CDR3 sequence (DNA): TGTGCCTGGAGTGGAGGGACTCCTGAACTAGCCAAAAACATTCAGTACTTC. Amino acid sequence: CAWSGGTPELAKNIQYF.

The V gene is TRBV18, the J gene TRBJ1-2; weak D call: TRBD1 (6 bases). This CDR3 is built from 14 residues. Germline CDR1 KGHSH, CDR2 LQKENI. Trimming removed 3 bases from V and 8 bases from J, with 16 bases in between. The CDR3 protein is CASSPFSQGSGYTF. CDR3 nucleotides: TGTGCCAGCTCACCCTTTTCCCAGGGGAGCGGCTACACCTTC.

The chain is built from TRBV27 and TRBJ1-1, with no clear D. The germline V gene encodes CDR1 MNHEY and CDR2 SMNVEV (reference sequence). V dropped 4 bases and J dropped 0 bases, with 12 bases sitting between them. The CDR3 runs 15 residues. CDR3: CASSYGLTVNTEAFF. DNA for the CDR3: TGTGCCAGCAGTTACGGACTAACAGTGAACACTGAAGCTTTCTTT.

V usage is TRBV18 and J usage is TRBJ2-4; tentative D call: TRBD2 (6 bases). Deletions cut 5 bases from V and 0 bases from J, with 20 bases between. The germline V gene has CDR1 KGHSH and CDR2 LQKENI. CDR3 length: 18 amino acids. CDR3 residues: CASSANGDWLLAKNIQYF. CDR3 coding DNA: TGTGCCAGCTCAGCAAATGGGGACTGGCTTCTAGCCAAAAACATTCAGTACTTC.

The chain combines TRBV4-3 with TRBJ2-1, with TRBD2 matching over 12 bases. Trimming removed 0 bases from V and 4 bases from J; junction bases left unmatched: 13. Looked up from germline, CDR1 is LGHNA and CDR2 is YSLEER. This CDR3 spans 20 amino acids. The CDR3 nucleotides read TGCGCCAGCAGCCAAGAGGCGACTAGCGGGAGTCTTTCGGGTTACAATGAGCAGTTCTTC. Protein product: CASSQEATSGSLSGYNEQFF.

The rearrangement links TRBV7-2 to TRBJ1-1; D might be TRBD1 (5 bases). The V gene lost 5 bases and the J gene lost 3 bases, with 10 bases spanning the gap. CDR3 length: 13 amino acids. Germline V gene lookup returns CDR1 SGHTA and CDR2 FQGNSA. For the CDR3, the DNA is TGTGCCAGCAGCCACGGACACTACACTGAAGCTTTCTTT. Residues: CASSHGHYTEAFF.

J is TRBJ1-5 and V is TRBV30; possible D gene TRBD1, 6 bases. This CDR3 region has 15 residues. Trimming removed 2 bases at V and 1 base at J, with 12 bases between. Germline CDR1 reads GTSNPN; CDR2 reads SVGIG (reference sequence). The CDR3 DNA reads as TGTGCCTGGAGTTCGGCGACAGGCAGCAATCAGCCCCAGCATTTT. It is translated as CAWSSATGSNQPQHF.

The chain employs TRBV24-1 and TRBJ2-5; 9 positions agree with TRBD1. CDR1 is KGHDR and CDR2 is SFDVKD in the germline V gene. J was trimmed by 5 bases and V by 4 bases; bases with no gene match: 10. The CDR3 covers 16 residues. The CDR3 DNA reads TGTGCCACCAGTGACCCCGGGACAGGGTTGGTGGAGACCCAGTACTTC. The encoded protein is CATSDPGTGLVETQYF.

The V call is TRBV15, the J call TRBJ1-2; D ambiguous. Deletions cut 3 bases from V and 8 bases from J, with 16 bases between. The CDR3 contains 14 residues. Germline V gene data show CDR1 as LNHNV and CDR2 as YYDKDF (reference sequence). The CDR3 nucleotides read TGTGCCACCAGCAGCGGGGTCGAGTCCTGGGGCTACACCTTC. Amino acid sequence: CATSSGVESWGYTF.

V and J are TRBV3-1 (or the pseudogene TRBV3-2) and TRBJ1-5; possibly TRBD1 for D (5 bases). The CDR3 contains 13 residues. Germline assignment: CDR1 LGHDT and CDR2 YNNKEL (reference sequence). The germline V and J ends were trimmed by 0 bases and 5 bases, with 5 bases remaining between them. The CDR3 protein is CASSQDRDQPQHF. The DNA of the CDR3 is TGTGCCAGCAGCCAAGACAGGGATCAGCCCCAGCATTTT.

The rearrangement joins TRBV18 to TRBJ1-5; D is ambiguous. Germline CDR1 KGHSH, CDR2 LQKENI. This CDR3 spans 14 amino acids. V shed 2 bases and J shed 0 bases, with 5 bases lying between them. In DNA form, the CDR3 reads TGTGCCAGCTCACCAGACAATAGCAATCAGCCCCAGCATTTT. It codes for CASSPDNSNQPQHF.

This clone was counted only a few times. V usage is TRBV5-4 and J usage is TRBJ2-5; 9 nucleotides agree with TRBD1. The V gene end was trimmed by 9 bases and the J gene end by 5 bases; junction bases not matched to a gene: 11. From germline, CDR1 is SGHNT and CDR2 YYREEE (reference sequence). The CDR3 runs 14 residues. The CDR3 coding sequence is TGTGCCACAATGGGGGGACAGGGCTACGAGACCCAGTACTTC. Amino acid sequence: CATMGGQGYETQYF.

This clone was detected once. The chain carries TRBV5-1 and TRBJ1-6; D is unclear. Between the trimmed V and J ends, which lost 3 bases and 4 bases, there was a span of 5 bases. CDR3 size: 13 residues. Germline V gives CDR1 SGHRS, CDR2 YFSETQ. The CDR3 loop reads CASSSVYNSPLHF. The CDR3 region has the DNA TGCGCCAGCAGCTCGGTTTATAATTCACCCCTCCACTTT.